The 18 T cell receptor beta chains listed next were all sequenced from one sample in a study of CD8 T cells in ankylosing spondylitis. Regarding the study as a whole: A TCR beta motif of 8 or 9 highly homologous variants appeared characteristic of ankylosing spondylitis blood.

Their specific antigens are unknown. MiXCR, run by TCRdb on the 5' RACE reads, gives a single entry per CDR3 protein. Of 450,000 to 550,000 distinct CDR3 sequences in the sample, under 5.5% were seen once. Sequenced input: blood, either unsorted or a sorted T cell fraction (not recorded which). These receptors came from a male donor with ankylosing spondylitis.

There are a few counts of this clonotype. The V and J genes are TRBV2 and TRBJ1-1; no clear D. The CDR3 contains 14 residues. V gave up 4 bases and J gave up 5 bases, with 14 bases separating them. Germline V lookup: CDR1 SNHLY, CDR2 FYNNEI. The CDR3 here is CASSGGRLYTEAFF. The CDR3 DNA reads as TGTGCCAGCAGTGGTGGCCGACTGTATACTGAAGCTTTCTTT. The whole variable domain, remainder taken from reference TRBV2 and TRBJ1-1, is EPEVTQTPSHQVTQMGQEVILRCVPISNHLYFYWYRQILGQKVEFLVSFYNNEISEKSEIFDDQFSVERPDGSNFTLKIRSTKLEDSAMYFCASSGGRLYTEAFFGQGTRLTVV.

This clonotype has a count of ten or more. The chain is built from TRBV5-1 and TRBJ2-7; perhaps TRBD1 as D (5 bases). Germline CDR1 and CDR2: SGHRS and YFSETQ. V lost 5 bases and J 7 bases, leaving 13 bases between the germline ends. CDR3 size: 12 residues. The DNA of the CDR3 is TGCGCCAGCAGAGGCAGGGCGAAGGAGCAGTACTTC. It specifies CASRGRAKEQYF.

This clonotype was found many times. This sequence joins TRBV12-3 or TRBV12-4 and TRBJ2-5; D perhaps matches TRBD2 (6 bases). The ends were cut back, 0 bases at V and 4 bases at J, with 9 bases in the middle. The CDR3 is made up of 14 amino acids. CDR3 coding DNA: TGTGCCAGCAGTTTAGCTAGCGGCTCAGAGACCCAGTACTTC. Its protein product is CASSLASGSETQYF.

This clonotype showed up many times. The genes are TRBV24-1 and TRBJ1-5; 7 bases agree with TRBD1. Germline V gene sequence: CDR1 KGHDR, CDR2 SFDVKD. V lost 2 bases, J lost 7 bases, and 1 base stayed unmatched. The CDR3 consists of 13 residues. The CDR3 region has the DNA TGTGCCACCAGTGATTCGGACAGGCAGCCCCAGCATTTT. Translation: CATSDSDRQPQHF.

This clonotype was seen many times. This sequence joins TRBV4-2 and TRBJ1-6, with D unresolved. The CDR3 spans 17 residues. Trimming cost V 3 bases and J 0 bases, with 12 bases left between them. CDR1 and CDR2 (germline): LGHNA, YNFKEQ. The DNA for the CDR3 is TGTGCCAGCAGCCAGGGTACAGTTAGCTCCTATAATTCACCCCTCCACTTT. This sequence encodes CASSQGTVSSYNSPLHF.

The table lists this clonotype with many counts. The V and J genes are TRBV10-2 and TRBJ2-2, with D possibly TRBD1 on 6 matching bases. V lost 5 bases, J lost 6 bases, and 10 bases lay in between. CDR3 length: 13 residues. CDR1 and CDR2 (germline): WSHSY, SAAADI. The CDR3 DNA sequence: TGCGCCAGCAGTCTAACAGGGCCCGGGGAGCTGTTTTTT. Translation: CASSLTGPGELFF.

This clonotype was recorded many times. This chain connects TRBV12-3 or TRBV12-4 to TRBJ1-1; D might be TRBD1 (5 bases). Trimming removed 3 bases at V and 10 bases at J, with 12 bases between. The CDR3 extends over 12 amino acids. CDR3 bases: TGTGCCAGCAGTTTGACAGAATGGCGAGCTTTCTTT. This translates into CASSLTEWRAFF.

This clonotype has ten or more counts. CDR3 sequence reads: CATHGGIEQFF. CDR3 coding DNA: TGTGCCACCCATGGCGGGATTGAGCAGTTCTTC. This sequence joins TRBV6-5 and TRBJ2-1; D possibly corresponds to TRBD2 (6 bases). CDR3 length: 11 residues. The V end lost 10 bases, the J end lost 9 bases, and 13 bases lay between the germline ends. From germline, CDR1 is MNHEY and CDR2 SVGAGI.

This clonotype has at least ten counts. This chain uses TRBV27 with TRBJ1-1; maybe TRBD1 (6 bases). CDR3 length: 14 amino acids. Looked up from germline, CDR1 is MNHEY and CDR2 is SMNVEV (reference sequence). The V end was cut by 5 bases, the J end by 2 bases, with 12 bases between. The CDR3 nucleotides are TGTGCCAGCAGTATCCGGACAGCAAACACTGAAGCTTTCTTT. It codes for CASSIRTANTEAFF.

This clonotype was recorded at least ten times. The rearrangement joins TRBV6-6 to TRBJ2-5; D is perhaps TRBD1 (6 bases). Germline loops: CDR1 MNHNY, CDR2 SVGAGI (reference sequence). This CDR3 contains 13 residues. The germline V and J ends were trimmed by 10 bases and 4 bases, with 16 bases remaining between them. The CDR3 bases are TGTGCCACCCATCCAGGGGCCCGAGAGACCCAGTACTTC. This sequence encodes CATHPGARETQYF.

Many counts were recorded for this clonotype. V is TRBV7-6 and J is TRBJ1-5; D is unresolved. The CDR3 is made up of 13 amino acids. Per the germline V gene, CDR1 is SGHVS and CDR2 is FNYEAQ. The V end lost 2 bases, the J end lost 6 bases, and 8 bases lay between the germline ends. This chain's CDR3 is CASSLSVTQPQHF. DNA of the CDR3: TGTGCCAGCAGCTTATCTGTGACTCAGCCCCAGCATTTT.

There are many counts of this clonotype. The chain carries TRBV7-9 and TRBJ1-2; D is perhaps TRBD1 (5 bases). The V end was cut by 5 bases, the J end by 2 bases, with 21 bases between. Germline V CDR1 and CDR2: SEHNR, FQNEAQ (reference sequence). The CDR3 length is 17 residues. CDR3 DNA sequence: TGTGCCAGCAGCGTATTGGGGGGACGGCTGGCAAACTATGGCTACACCTTC. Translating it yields CASSVLGGRLANYGYTF.

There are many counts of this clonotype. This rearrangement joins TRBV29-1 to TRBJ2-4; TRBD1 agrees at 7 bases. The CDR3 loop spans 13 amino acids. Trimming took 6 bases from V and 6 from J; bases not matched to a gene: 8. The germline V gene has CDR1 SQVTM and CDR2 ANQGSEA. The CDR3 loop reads CSVDRLSRNIQYF. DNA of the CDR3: TGCAGCGTGGACAGGCTTAGTAGAAACATTCAGTACTTC.

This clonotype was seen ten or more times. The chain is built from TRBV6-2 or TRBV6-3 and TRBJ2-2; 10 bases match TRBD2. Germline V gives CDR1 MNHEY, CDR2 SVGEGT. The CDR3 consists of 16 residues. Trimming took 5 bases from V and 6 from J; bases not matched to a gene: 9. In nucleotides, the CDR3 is TGTGCCAGCAGTATTCCGGGACTAGCGCCGTCCGGGGAGCTGTTTTTT. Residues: CASSIPGLAPSGELFF.

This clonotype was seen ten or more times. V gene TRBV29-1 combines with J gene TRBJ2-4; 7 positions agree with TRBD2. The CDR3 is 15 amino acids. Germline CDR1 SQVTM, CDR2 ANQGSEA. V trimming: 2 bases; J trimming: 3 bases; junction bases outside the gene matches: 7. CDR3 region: CSVERRERGKNIQYF. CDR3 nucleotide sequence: TGCAGCGTTGAACGGCGGGAGCGGGGCAAAAACATTCAGTACTTC. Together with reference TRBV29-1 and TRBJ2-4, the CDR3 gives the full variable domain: SAVISQKPSRDICQRGTSLTIQCQVDSQVTMMFWYRQQPGQSLTLIATANQGSEATYESGFVIDKFPISRPNLTFSTLTVSNMSPEDSSIYLCSVERRERGKNIQYFGAGTRLSVL.

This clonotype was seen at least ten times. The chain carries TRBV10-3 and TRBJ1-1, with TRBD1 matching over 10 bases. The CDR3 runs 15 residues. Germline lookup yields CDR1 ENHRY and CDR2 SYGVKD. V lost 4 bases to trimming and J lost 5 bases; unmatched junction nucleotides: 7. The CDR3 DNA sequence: TGTGCCATCAGTGGCATGGGACAGGGGAGGACTGAAGCTTTCTTT. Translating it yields CAISGMGQGRTEAFF.

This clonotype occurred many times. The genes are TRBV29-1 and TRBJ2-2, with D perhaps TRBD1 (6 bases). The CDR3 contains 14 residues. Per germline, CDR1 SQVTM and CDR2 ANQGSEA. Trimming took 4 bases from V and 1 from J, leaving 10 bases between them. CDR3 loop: CSVGGQQNTGELFF. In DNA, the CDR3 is TGCAGCGTTGGTGGACAGCAGAACACCGGGGAGCTGTTTTTT.

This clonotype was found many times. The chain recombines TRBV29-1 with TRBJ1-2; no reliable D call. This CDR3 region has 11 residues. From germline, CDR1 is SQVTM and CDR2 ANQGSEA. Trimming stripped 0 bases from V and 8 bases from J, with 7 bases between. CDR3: CSVEEGEGYTF. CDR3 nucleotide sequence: TGCAGCGTTGAAGAGGGAGAGGGCTACACCTTC. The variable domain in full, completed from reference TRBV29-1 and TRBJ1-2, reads SAVISQKPSRDICQRGTSLTIQCQVDSQVTMMFWYRQQPGQSLTLIATANQGSEATYESGFVIDKFPISRPNLTFSTLTVSNMSPEDSSIYLCSVEEGEGYTFGSGTRLTVV.